Listed below are T cell receptor beta chains from one sample, sequenced in a study of shared clonotypes between healthy human individuals. Measured with immunoSEQ multiplex PCR; TCRdb has only the in-frame clones, and not every one. Of about 2 million clones detected, less than 95% appear once; the ten largest clones hold around 1.1%. The sequenced sample was naive CD8+ T cells sorted from blood. The receptors were sampled from a man aged 18-30 years in good health. Both conserved end residues are part of each CDR3. Fields, in order: J gene, clone size, D gene, V gene, CDR3 protein, CDR3 DNA. A D gene is named only where the DNA matches it firmly. A row's size may be missing; if present it is once, few, many or a size class.

>TRBJ2-7|NA|TRBD2|TRBV5-8
CASSPSGGADEQYF
TGTGCCAGCAGCCCTAGCGGGGGGGCCGACGAGCAGTACTTC
>TRBJ2-7|once|NA|TRBV5-1
CASSLVGDNSYEQYF
TGCGCCAGCAGCTTGGTCGGGGACAACTCCTACGAGCAGTACTTC
>TRBJ2-5|NA|NA|TRBV4-3
CASSQEERETQYF
TGCGCCAGCAGCCAAGAGGAGCGAGAGACCCAGTACTTC
>TRBJ2-1|once|TRBD2|TRBV4-3
CASSQDWASGRASDYNEQFF
TGCGCCAGCAGCCAAGATTGGGCTAGCGGGAGGGCCTCAGACTACAATGAGCAGTTCTTC
>TRBJ2-1|NA|NA|TRBV5-1
CASSFFFRDMEGSYNEQFF
TGCGCCAGCAGCTTCTTTTTCCGGGACATGGAAGGCTCCTACAATGAGCAGTTCTTC
>TRBJ2-5|NA|NA|TRBV5-4
CASSLEYTRETQYF
TGTGCCAGCAGCTTGGAATACACCAGAGAGACCCAGTACTTC
>TRBJ2-1|NA|TRBD2|TRBV2
CASRAGENNEQFF
TGTGCCAGCAGGGCGGGGGAGAACAATGAGCAGTTCTTC
>TRBJ2-2|NA|TRBD2|TRBV11-2
CASRWTSGTTGELFF
TGTGCCAGCAGGTGGACTAGCGGGACCACCGGGGAGCTGTTTTTT
>TRBJ1-4|once|NA|TRBV5-4
CASSSGTVATNEKLFF
TGTGCCAGCAGCTCCGGGACGGTGGCAACTAATGAAAAACTGTTTTTT
>TRBJ1-1|NA|NA|TRBV28
CASTSYARGPEAFF
TGTGCCAGCACCTCATACGCCAGGGGACCTGAAGCTTTCTTT
>TRBJ2-3|once|NA|TRBV11-2
CASSLEGGTDTQYF
TGTGCCAGCAGCTTAGAAGGTGGCACAGATACGCAGTATTTT
>TRBJ2-1|NA|NA|TRBV30
CAWSVLVGNEQFF
TGTGCCTGGAGTGTACTAGTGGGCAATGAGCAGTTCTTC
>TRBJ1-2|NA|NA|TRBV19
CASSIDLQGGYTF
TGTGCCAGTAGTATAGATCTGCAGGGTGGCTACACCTTC
>TRBJ2-2|NA|TRBD2|TRBV10-3
CAISGRLAGMNTGELFF
TGTGCCATCAGTGGCCGACTAGCGGGGATGAACACCGGGGAGCTGTTTTTT